This record covers a single T cell receptor beta chain. The authors ran a second PCR of about 6 to 11 cycles using a sample-barcoded 5' primer and a J-beta primer mix. Every cDNA molecule carried a tag from a template-switch adaptor bearing 12 random nucleotides. TCRdb re-analysed the 5' RACE reads in MiXCR, keeping a single row per CDR3 protein. The table includes 700,000 to 850,000 distinct CDR3 sequences, about 55% detected once. Donors were systemically healthy Caucasian individuals from Russia aged roughly 6 to 100 years. They isolated at least 7 million PBMCs from each sample. This sample was taken from a study of blood T cells in healthy people across ages. The sequencing input was blood. This receptor was obtained from a man older than 75 in good health.

The chain's CDR3 is CASSHSGRPHNEQYF. The DNA of the CDR3 is TGTGCCAGCAGCCATAGCGGGAGGCCCCACAATGAGCAGTACTTC. This chain joins TRBV14 and TRBJ2-5, with 10 bases aligning to TRBD2. This CDR3 has 15 residues. Per germline, CDR1 SGHDN and CDR2 FVKESK. J lost 11 bases, V lost 3 bases, and 12 bases had no gene match.